One and the same sample provided the 15 T cell receptor beta chains below, sequenced in a study of CD8 T cells in Susac syndrome. About 0.5 to 1 ug RNA was reverse transcribed with random hexamers. Using its own MiXCR run on the immunoSEQ multiplex PCR reads, TCRdb lists one record per CDR3 protein. The sample carries about 300,000 distinct CDR3 sequences, about 91% recorded once. Sequenced sample: CD4+ T cells from PBMCs. All receptors derive from a human donor with multiple sclerosis.

This clonotype is a singleton in its sample. The chain combines TRBV30 with TRBJ1-4, with D unresolved. CDR1 and CDR2 (germline): GTSNPN, SVGIG (reference sequence). The CDR3 is made up of 12 amino acids. Trimming cost V 0 bases and J 14 bases, with 13 bases left between them. The chain's CDR3 is CAWSVPGGLLFF. CDR3 DNA sequence: TGTGCCTGGAGTGTACCTGGAGGGCTGCTGTTTTTT. Full variable domain (remainder filled in from reference TRBV30 and TRBJ1-4): SQTIHQWPATLVQPVGSPLSLECTVEGTSNPNLYWYRQAAGRGLQLLFYSVGIGQISSEVPQNLSASRPQDRQFILSSKKLLLSDSGFYLCAWSVPGGLLFFGSGTQLSVL.

This sequence joins TRBV10-3 and TRBJ1-2; 8 nucleotides match TRBD1. J lost 6 bases, V lost 6 bases, and 3 bases had no gene match. CDR1 ENHRY and CDR2 SYGVKD come from the germline V gene. The CDR3 spans 12 residues. The CDR3 DNA reads as TGTGCCATCAGCGCGACAGGGGATGGCTACACCTTC. Protein: CAISATGDGYTF.

The chain has TRBV7-3 and TRBJ1-2, with 10 bases matching TRBD1. The ends lost 3 bases at V and 8 bases at J; junction bases unmatched: 3. This CDR3 spans 13 amino acids. Germline-derived CDR1 and CDR2 are SGHTA and FQGTGA. The CDR3 here is CASSFDRGQGYTF. DNA for the CDR3: TGTGCCAGCAGCTTCGACAGGGGGCAGGGCTACACCTTC.

This chain connects TRBV29-1 to TRBJ1-1; tentative D call: TRBD1 (5 bases). The V end was cut by 4 bases, the J end by 2 bases, with 17 bases between. This CDR3 spans 15 amino acids. CDR1 SQVTM and CDR2 ANQGSEA come from the germline V gene. The CDR3 is CSVGGLRGVNTEAFF. For the CDR3, the DNA is TGCAGCGTTGGGGGACTCCGAGGGGTCAACACTGAAGCTTTCTTT. The variable domain in full, completed from reference TRBV29-1 and TRBJ1-1, reads SAVISQKPSRDICQRGTSLTIQCQVDSQVTMMFWYRQQPGQSLTLIATANQGSEATYESGFVIDKFPISRPNLTFSTLTVSNMSPEDSSIYLCSVGGLRGVNTEAFFGQGTRLTVV.

V usage is TRBV7-2 and J usage is TRBJ2-5, with D perhaps matching TRBD1 or TRBD2 (5 bases each). This CDR3 has 14 residues. Trimming pared 3 bases from V and 4 bases from J, leaving 12 bases between. Germline loops: CDR1 SGHTA, CDR2 FQGNSA. CDR3 DNA sequence: TGTGCCAGCAGCTTTTGGCCGGGGACAGAGACCCAGTACTTC. It yields the protein CASSFWPGTETQYF.

V and J are TRBV18 and TRBJ2-1; no clear D gene. The CDR3 consists of 15 residues. Trimming cost V 3 bases and J 5 bases, with 14 bases left between them. Germline V gene sequence: CDR1 KGHSH, CDR2 LQKENI. The CDR3, as DNA: TGTGCCAGCTCACCTAGCTGGGGTTCTAACAATGAGCAGTTCTTC. Its translation: CASSPSWGSNNEQFF.

This chain uses TRBV7-9 with TRBJ2-2; 7 bases agree with TRBD1. CDR3 length equals 14 residues. Germline V gene sequence: CDR1 SEHNR, CDR2 FQNEAQ (reference sequence). Unmatched junction bases numbered 7, after V lost 11 bases and J lost 1 base. This CDR3 reads CAGHGQVNTGELFF. The CDR3 DNA reads as TGTGCCGGCCACGGACAGGTGAACACCGGGGAGCTGTTTTTT.

This rearrangement joins TRBV27 to TRBJ1-5; weak D call: TRBD1 (6 bases). This CDR3 is 16 amino acids long. Germline V gene lookup returns CDR1 MNHEY and CDR2 SMNVEV (reference sequence). Trimming pared 3 bases from V and 6 bases from J, leaving 18 bases between. CDR3 DNA: TGTGCCAGCAGTTTGATCCGGGGGCTTGATCGTCAGCCCCAGCATTTT. It is translated as CASSLIRGLDRQPQHF.

This rearrangement joins TRBV7-2 to TRBJ2-7; TRBD2 matches at 11 bases. The CDR3 is made up of 14 amino acids. Germline V gene data show CDR1 as SGHTA and CDR2 as FQGNSA. The ends lost 3 bases at V and 2 bases at J; junction bases unmatched: 0. CDR3 sequence: CASSLTSGTYEQYF. The CDR3 DNA is TGTGCCAGCAGCTTGACTAGCGGGACCTACGAGCAGTACTTC. Complete variable domain (other parts from reference TRBV7-2 and TRBJ2-7): GAGVSQSPSNKVTEKGKDVELRCDPISGHTALYWYRQSLGQGLEFLIYFQGNSAPDKSGLPSDRFSAERTGGSVSTLTIQRTQQEDSAVYLCASSLTSGTYEQYFGPGTRLTVT.

This clonotype occurred a few times. The chain is built from TRBV19 and TRBJ1-1; D not certain. Germline assignment: CDR1 LNHDA and CDR2 SQIVND (reference sequence). CDR3 length: 13 residues. The ends were cut back, 2 bases at V and 3 bases at J, with 7 bases in the middle. The CDR3 bases are TGTGCCAGTAGTATAAATGGGGACACTGAAGCTTTCTTT. Amino acids: CASSINGDTEAFF.

The chain recombines TRBV6-5 with TRBJ2-2; no clear D. Germline lookup yields CDR1 MNHEY and CDR2 SVGAGI. This CDR3 spans 13 amino acids. The V and J ends lost 7 bases and 2 bases respectively, with 8 bases between them. The CDR3: CASMTSNTGELFF. The CDR3 nucleotides read TGTGCCAGCATGACGAGCAACACCGGGGAGCTGTTTTTT.

The table lists this clonotype with a count of one. The V call is TRBV7-9, the J call TRBJ1-1; D is uncertain. There are 12 residues in the CDR3. V was shortened by 7 bases and J by 0 bases, with 6 bases between the two germline ends. Germline V CDR1 and CDR2: SEHNR, FQNEAQ (reference sequence). The DNA of the CDR3 is TGTGCCAGCAACATAATGAACACTGAAGCTTTCTTT. It is translated as CASNIMNTEAFF.

The chain joins TRBV5-1 to TRBJ1-2; D remains ambiguous. The V gene lost 0 bases and the J gene lost 6 bases, with 15 bases spanning the gap. CDR1 SGHRS and CDR2 YFSETQ come from the germline V gene. The CDR3 has 15 amino acids. The CDR3 nucleotides read TGCGCCAGCAGCTTGGAAGGGTCCAGGCCTCATGGCTACACCTTC. Translated, it gives CASSLEGSRPHGYTF.

The chain carries TRBV6-6 and TRBJ1-6, with D perhaps TRBD1 (5 bases). The CDR3 extends over 13 amino acids. The germline V gene has CDR1 MNHNY and CDR2 SVGAGI (reference sequence). With 6 bases removed from V and 9 bases from J, the gap between germline ends came to 12 bases. The CDR3 DNA is TGTGCCAGCAGGCAGGGTCTCCTTTCACCCCTCCACTTT. Translation gives CASRQGLLSPLHF.

This sequence joins TRBV9 and TRBJ1-1; 11 bases are shared with TRBD1. With 7 bases clipped from V and 0 bases from J, the junction kept 14 bases outside the gene matches. Per the germline V gene, CDR1 is SGDLS and CDR2 is YYNGEE. This CDR3 comprises 18 residues. CDR3 in amino acids: CASSFTSGTGGMNTEAFF. CDR3 bases: TGTGCCAGCTCATTTACCTCCGGGACAGGGGGGATGAACACTGAAGCTTTCTTT.